A selection of T cell receptor beta chains follows, all from one sample in a study of blood T cell repertoires in COVID-19. Using immunoSEQ multiplex PCR, the repertoire was profiled, and TCRdb retains in-frame clones only, with some absent. The sample holds more than 150,000 clones, roughly four fifths seen once. The sequenced sample consisted of peripheral blood. The receptors come from a woman aged 80 or over with COVID-19, enrolled during active disease. The CDR3 runs from the conserved cysteine through the conserved F or W. D genes are given only for firm matches. Part of the rows lack a size; the others show once, few, many or a class for expanded clones.

D gene | CDR3 length | clone size | J gene | V gene | CDR3 DNA | CDR3 protein
NA | 16 | NA | TRBJ1-3 | TRBV19 | TGTGCCAGTACCTTCAGTGGGGGGGGCACAGGAAACACCATATATTTT | CASTFSGGGTGNTIYF
TRBD1 | 15 | NA | TRBJ2-5 | TRBV2 | TGTGCCAGCAGTGAAGGACAGGGGGCGTTCGAGACCCAGTACTTC | CASSEGQGAFETQYF
TRBD1 | 14 | NA | TRBJ1-1 | TRBV3-1/TRBV3-2 | TGTGCCAGCAGCCAGAGACAGGGAGACACTGAAGCTTTCTTT | CASSQRQGDTEAFF
TRBD2 | 16 | NA | TRBJ2-7 | TRBV27 | TGTGCCAGCAGTTTATTCCCTAGCGGTCTCTCTTACGAGCAGTACTTC | CASSLFPSGLSYEQYF
TRBD2 | 19 | NA | TRBJ2-2 | TRBV5-1 | TGCGCCAGCAGCCGAAGGACTAGCGGGGGGGCCAATGTCCCCGGGGAGCTGTTTTTT | CASSRRTSGGANVPGELFF
NA | 12 | NA | TRBJ2-7 | TRBV2 | TGTGCCAGCAGTTGGACAAGTTACGAGCAGTACTTC | CASSWTSYEQYF
TRBD2 | 15 | NA | TRBJ2-5 | TRBV6-5 | TGTGCCAGCAGTTACGGGACTAGCGGACAAGAGACCCAGTACTTC | CASSYGTSGQETQYF
TRBD2 | 16 | NA | TRBJ2-7 | TRBV28 | TGTGCCAGCAGTTACGGACTAGCGGGAGGGGGCAGGGAGCAGTACTTC | CASSYGLAGGGREQYF
NA | 16 | NA | TRBJ1-4 | TRBV4-1 | TGCGCCAGCAGCCTTTATTCCGGGTCTAGTGGTGAAAAACTGTTTTTT | CASSLYSGSSGEKLFF
TRBD1 | 14 | NA | TRBJ1-2 | TRBV5-4 | TGTGCCAGCAGTTGGGATCAGGGGGCAGGAGGCTACACCTTC | CASSWDQGAGGYTF
NA | 13 | NA | TRBJ1-2 | TRBV5-6 | TGTGCCAGCAGCTTGGGGGGAGCCTATGGCTACACCTTC | CASSLGGAYGYTF
TRBD1 | 15 | NA | TRBJ1-3 | TRBV3-1/TRBV3-2 | TGTGCCAGCAGCCAGGGCAGGGGGGATGGAAACACCATATATTTT | CASSQGRGDGNTIYF
TRBD1 | 14 | NA | TRBJ1-5 | TRBV28 | TGTGCCAGCAGTTTACGGACAGGCCCTCAGCCCCAGCATTTT | CASSLRTGPQPQHF
TRBD1 | 15 | NA | TRBJ2-3 | TRBV19 | TGTGCCAGTAGTACTACAGGGGATAGCACAGATACGCAGTATTTT | CASSTTGDSTDTQYF
NA | 12 | NA | TRBJ2-1 | TRBV7-9 | TGTGCCAGCAGCTTACCGTACAATGAGCAGTTCTTC | CASSLPYNEQFF
TRBD1 | 16 | once | TRBJ1-3 | TRBV5-1 | TGCGCCAGCAGCGCGCGACAGGGGGCCTTTGGAAACACCATATATTTT | CASSARQGAFGNTIYF
NA | 13 | once | TRBJ1-1 | TRBV5-1 | TGCGCCAGCAGCTTGGAGCTAAACACTGAAGCTTTCTTT | CASSLELNTEAFF
TRBD2 | 16 | NA | TRBJ2-3 | TRBV28 | TGTGCCAGCAGTTTGCAACTAGCGGGATACACAGATACGCAGTATTTT | CASSLQLAGYTDTQYF
TRBD1 | 17 | few | TRBJ1-6 | TRBV7-6 | TGTGCCAGCAGCTTGGCCCGCAGGGGGCATCGGAATTCACCCCTCCACTTT | CASSLARRGHRNSPLHF
NA | 12 | NA | TRBJ1-1 | TRBV29-1 | TGCAGCTGCGGCCGGGGGGCCACTGAAGCTTTCTTT | CSCGRGATEAFF
TRBD1 | 15 | NA | TRBJ1-1 | TRBV27 | TGTGCCAGCAGTTATAGGGGGCTGCAGGACACTGAAGCTTTCTTT | CASSYRGLQDTEAFF
TRBD1 | 15 | NA | TRBJ1-1 | TRBV24-1 | TGTGCCACCAGTGATCCAGGGACAGGGGGAACTGAAGCTTTCTTT | CATSDPGTGGTEAFF
TRBD1 | 17 | NA | TRBJ2-3 | TRBV4-3 | TGCGCCAGCAGCCAAGATAGTTTTCGCCAGGGGGCAGATACGCAGTATTTT | CASSQDSFRQGADTQYF
NA | 15 | NA | TRBJ2-5 | TRBV6-5 | TGTGCCAGCAGTTGGGTTATCGGGGGGCCAGAGACCCAGTACTTC | CASSWVIGGPETQYF
NA | 14 | once | TRBJ1-2 | TRBV6-5 | TGTGCCAGCAACGAACAACAGATCCTCTATGGCTACACCTTC | CASNEQQILYGYTF
TRBD2 | 16 | NA | TRBJ2-7 | TRBV4-2 | TGTGCCAGCAGCCAAGAGTTGAGCGGGATTGTCTACGAGCAGTACTTC | CASSQELSGIVYEQYF
NA | 13 | NA | TRBJ1-1 | TRBV30 | TGTGCCTGGAGTGAACAGAGGAACACTGAAGCTTTCTTT | CAWSEQRNTEAFF
NA | 17 | NA | TRBJ2-6 | TRBV5-5 | TGTGCCAGCAGCTTTTGGACAGAGAGCTCTGGGGCCAACGTCCTGACTTTC | CASSFWTESSGANVLTF
NA | 15 | few | TRBJ2-1 | TRBV6-5 | TGTGCCAGCAGCCCAACAGGGAATTCCTACAATGAGCAGTTCTTC | CASSPTGNSYNEQFF
TRBD1 | 16 | NA | TRBJ2-7 | TRBV27 | TGTGCCAGCAGTTTATCGATGGGGGACAGGGTTTACGAGCAGTACTTC | CASSLSMGDRVYEQYF
NA | 15 | NA | TRBJ1-5 | TRBV18 | TGTGCCAGCTCAGCCGACCCCCTCGCGGGTCAGCCCCAGCATTTT | CASSADPLAGQPQHF
TRBD2 | 18 | once | TRBJ2-5 | TRBV3-1/TRBV3-2 | TGTGCCAGCAGCCCGGGGACTAGCGGGGGGTGTGTGAGACCCGGCCAGTACTTC | CASSPGTSGGCVRPGQYF
TRBD1 | 14 | NA | TRBJ2-5 | TRBV13 | TGTGCCAGCAGCTGGACAGGGGGCGACGAGACCCAGTACTTC | CASSWTGGDETQYF